This T cell receptor (beta chain) appears in the sequencing data of a study of T cell repertoires in cytomegalovirus infection. The CDR3 runs 15 residues. Germline V gene sequence: CDR1 MNHEY, CDR2 SVGEGT. Trimming stripped 3 bases from V and 0 bases from J, with 8 bases between. Using its own MiXCR run on the reads, TCRdb lists one record per CDR3 protein. The sample lists around 900,000 distinct CDR3 sequences, around 32% occurring once. As for this clonotype: Its target is unknown.

This chain links TRBV6-2 or TRBV6-3 with TRBJ2-2; D is undetermined. This specimen consisted of cultured CD8+ T cells from PBMCs, obtained from culture after CMV antigen stimulation. The TCR was taken from a human donor in good health (CMV status not recorded). Some clones in this sample may be carry-over from other donors' samples. The CDR3 protein is CASSYKPANTGELFF. For the CDR3, the DNA is TGTGCCAGCAGTTATAAGCCAGCGAACACCGGGGAGCTGTTTTTT.